The clone carrying this T cell receptor (beta chain) has more than one count but fewer than ten. The antigen is unknown. Germline values: CDR1 MDHEN, CDR2 SYDVKM. V shed 5 bases, J shed 3 bases, and the junction held 11 bases outside the gene matches. The CDR3 has 17 residues. Researchers amplified the TCR beta CDR3 regions from RNA transcripts. First-round RT-PCR of the TCR CDR3 relied on the HTBI primer set. Each CDR3 protein gets one entry after TCRdb re-called the multiplex PCR reads with MiXCR. The sample has 660,000 or so distinct CDR3 sequences, 20% to 25% seen once. The data stem from a study of T cells in Graves' hyperthyroidism and ophthalmopathy. General study results and limits: Ophthalmopathy was separated from stable hyperthyroidism by a 13 V-J model. In the blood, most expanded thyroid clonotypes above 0.001 appeared as well.

The chain joins TRBV28 to TRBJ2-5, with TRBD2 matching 11 bases. The clonotype was recovered from a man between 25 and 39 years old with Graves' ophthalmopathy. Input material: blood. This chain's CDR3 is CASSDLAGGYNEETQYF. CDR3 nucleotide sequence: TGTGCCAGCAGTGACCTAGCGGGAGGATATAACGAAGAGACCCAGTACTTC.